The sequence of this T cell receptor beta chain was determined in a study of T cells in localized non-small cell lung cancer. CDR3 length: 12 amino acids. Germline V gene sequence: CDR1 SNHLY, CDR2 FYNNEI. V was pared by 8 bases and J by 6 bases, with 11 bases between. Notes on this clone: Its antigen is undetermined.

The study's findings and limits: It remains possible that heterogeneity exists, since only one tumor region was sequenced. Adjacent lung had a median around 60 of the 100 largest tumor clones. There was higher T cell clonality in uninvolved adjacent lung than in tumor, and it was highest there. There was an association of higher blood T cell density with longer overall survival.

Produced via immunoSEQ multiplex PCR; TCRdb's table is partial and in-frame only. The sample yields about 17,000 clones, 80% to 90% seen once. The receptor was derived from a male donor older than 55 with stage III lung adenocarcinoma. This chain connects TRBV2 to TRBJ1-5, with no clear D. The specimen comprised peripheral blood, sampled before any cancer treatment. The CDR3 protein is CASGEGFQPQHF. CDR3 coding DNA: TGTGCCAGCGGAGAAGGGTTTCAGCCCCAGCATTTT.